This T cell receptor (beta chain) was sequenced in a study of blood T cell repertoires in COVID-19. Study context: Sites across the United States, Italy and Spain contributed samples from acute and convalescent COVID-19.

The sample holds a few counts of this clone. In germline, CDR1 is SNHLY, CDR2 FYNNEI. This CDR3 spans 19 amino acids. The junction had 14 bases not matched to a gene; V was cut back by 2 bases and J by 4 bases. The assay was immunoSEQ multiplex PCR, and TCRdb's table has in-frame clones only and misses some. This sample has around 40,000 clones; around 88% occur once, and the top ten carry around two fifths. The chain uses TRBV2 and TRBJ1-1, with 12 bases identical to TRBD1. Sequencing used peripheral blood. This receptor was identified in a woman older than 75 with active or convalescent COVID-19. CDR3 bases: TGTGCCAGCAGTGAATTAGGCTCGGGACAGGGGGCATCAAGCACTGAAGCTTTCTTT. It translates to CASSELGSGQGASSTEAFF. Together with reference TRBV2 and TRBJ1-1, the CDR3 gives the full variable domain: EPEVTQTPSHQVTQMGQEVILRCVPISNHLYFYWYRQILGQKVEFLVSFYNNEISEKSEIFDDQFSVERPDGSNFTLKIRSTKLEDSAMYFCASSELGSGQGASSTEAFFGQGTRLTVV.